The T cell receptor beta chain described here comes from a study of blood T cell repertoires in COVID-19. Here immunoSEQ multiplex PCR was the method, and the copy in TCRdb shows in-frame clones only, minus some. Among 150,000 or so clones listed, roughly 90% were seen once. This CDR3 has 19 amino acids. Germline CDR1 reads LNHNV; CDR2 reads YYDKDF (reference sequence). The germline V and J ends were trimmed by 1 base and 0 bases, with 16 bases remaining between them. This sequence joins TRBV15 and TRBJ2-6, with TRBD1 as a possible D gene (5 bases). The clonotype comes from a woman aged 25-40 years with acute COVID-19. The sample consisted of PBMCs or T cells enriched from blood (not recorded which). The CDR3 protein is CATSRGWGSFFSGANVLTF. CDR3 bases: TGTGCCACCAGCAGAGGGTGGGGCAGCTTTTTCTCTGGGGCCAACGTCCTGACTTTC. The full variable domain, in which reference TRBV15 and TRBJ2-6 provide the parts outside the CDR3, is DAMVIQNPRYQVTQFGKPVTLSCSQTLNHNVMYWYQQKSSQAPKLLFHYYDKDFNNEADTPDNFQSRRPNTSFCFLDIRSPGLGDTAMYLCATSRGWGSFFSGANVLTFGAGSRLTVL.